The 28 T cell receptor beta chains given below trace back to one sample, sequenced in a study of graft-versus-host responses after intestinal transplantation (dated by TCRdb to 2020 to 2022). Antigen specificity for these receptors is unknown. The meaning of the sample's time point label: cells obtained before transplantation from donor or recipient. Libraries came from the immunoSEQ multiplex PCR assay. What TCRdb holds here is the immuneACCESS table cut down to in-frame rearrangements. Part of the clones is not present; checked against another copy, under half of the missing clones reflect an unresolved V gene, and the others are unexplained. Counted in this sample were some 76,000 clones; around 90% of them appeared once. The ten largest account for about 8% of the sample. The sequenced sample was unstimulated CD8+ T cells sorted from spleen or lymph node cells, obtained before transplant. The receptors derive from a human donor who was the organ donor for an intestinal transplant.

V gene TRBV4-2 combines with J gene TRBJ2-7; 9 bases are a match to TRBD2. The CDR3 runs 17 residues. The germline V gene encodes CDR1 LGHNA and CDR2 YNFKEQ. With 0 bases clipped from V and 1 base from J, the junction kept 7 bases outside the gene matches. CDR3 in amino acids: CASSQERGGGLSYEQYF. The CDR3 DNA reads as TGTGCCAGCAGCCAAGAGCGGGGGGGAGGGTTATCCTACGAGCAGTACTTC.

The chain carries TRBV7-8 and TRBJ2-5; 9 bases fit TRBD2. The CDR3 is made up of 14 amino acids. The trim removed 1 base at V and 3 bases at J, leaving 0 bases unmatched. Germline lookup yields CDR1 SGHVS and CDR2 FQNEAQ. CDR3 DNA sequence: TGTGCCAGCAGCTTAGGACTAGCGGAAGAGACCCAGTACTTC. Its translation: CASSLGLAEETQYF.

J is TRBJ2-1 and V is TRBV2; no clear D gene. With 0 bases removed from V and 6 bases from J, the gap between germline ends came to 12 bases. Germline loops: CDR1 SNHLY, CDR2 FYNNEI. The CDR3 sequence is 15 residues long. The CDR3 sequence is CASSEAWAGGNEQFF. The CDR3 nucleotides are TGTGCCAGCAGTGAAGCGTGGGCAGGTGGCAATGAGCAGTTCTTC.

The genes are TRBV6-4 and TRBJ2-2; no clear D gene. Germline V gene lookup returns CDR1 MRHNA and CDR2 SNTAGT. The V end was cut by 8 bases, the J end by 1 base, with 11 bases between. The CDR3 is made up of 14 amino acids. For the CDR3, the DNA is TGTGCCAGCGGCCAAGGATTGAACACCGGGGAGCTGTTTTTT. Its translation: CASGQGLNTGELFF.

This clone has only one observation. V is TRBV16 and J is TRBJ1-1, with D perhaps matching TRBD1 (6 bases). Trimming pared 6 bases from V and 7 bases from J, leaving 21 bases between. There are 15 residues in the CDR3. Germline values: CDR1 KGHSY, CDR2 FQNENV. CDR3 amino acids: CASSSSRNRAGEAFF. CDR3 nucleotide sequence: TGTGCCAGCAGTTCCTCACGAAACAGGGCTGGTGAAGCTTTCTTT.

The J gene is TRBJ2-2, the V gene TRBV7-6, with D uncertain. CDR1 and CDR2 from the germline V gene are SGHVS and FNYEAQ. CDR3 size: 14 residues. V lost 6 bases, J lost 2 bases, and 10 bases lay in between. The CDR3 region is CASRHADNTGELFF. CDR3 DNA sequence: TGTGCCAGCAGACACGCTGATAACACCGGGGAGCTGTTTTTT.

V and J are TRBV15 and TRBJ1-5; D is perhaps TRBD1 (5 bases). Trimming took 6 bases from V and 3 from J, leaving 18 bases between them. CDR3 length equals 16 residues. The germline CDR1 and CDR2 sequences are LNHNV and YYDKDF (reference sequence). In DNA, the CDR3 is TGTGCCACCAGGCGGGACGACTCGTACTACAATCAGCCCCAGCATTTT. This codes for CATRRDDSYYNQPQHF.

As DNA, the CDR3 is TGTGCCAGCAGGACTAGCGGGGGATGGGGCGAGCAGTACTTC. Protein product: CASRTSGGWGEQYF. V and J are TRBV27 and TRBJ2-7, with 12 bases aligning to TRBD2. The CDR3 consists of 14 residues. Germline CDR1 is MNHEY and CDR2 is SMNVEV (reference sequence). Trimming took 6 bases from V and 6 from J; bases not matched to a gene: 6.

The gene calls are TRBV7-9 and TRBJ1-2; TRBD1 agrees at 8 bases. V shed 5 bases, J shed 3 bases, and the junction held 5 bases outside the gene matches. CDR3 size: 14 residues. CDR1 is SEHNR, CDR2 FQNEAQ, per germline (reference sequence). CDR3 sequence (DNA): TGTGCCAGCAGCCAGGGGGCGATCCACTATGGCTACACCTTC. This encodes CASSQGAIHYGYTF.

This clone was observed a single time. This chain uses TRBV4-2 with TRBJ1-1; D remains unclear. The CDR3 runs 13 residues. The ends were cut back, 4 bases at V and 3 bases at J, with 9 bases in the middle. Looked up from germline, CDR1 is LGHNA and CDR2 is YNFKEQ. In DNA form, the CDR3 reads TGTGCCAGCAGCCCACTCGTTGACACTGAAGCTTTCTTT. It translates to CASSPLVDTEAFF.

V and J are TRBV19 and TRBJ2-1; D perhaps matches TRBD2 (5 bases). Germline-derived CDR1 and CDR2 are LNHDA and SQIVND (reference sequence). Between the trimmed V and J ends, which lost 4 bases and 3 bases, there was a span of 7 bases. The length of the CDR3 is 13 residues. For the CDR3, the DNA is TGTGCCAGTAGTAGCGGGCTCTACAATGAGCAGTTCTTC. Translation gives CASSSGLYNEQFF.

The rearrangement joins TRBV13 to TRBJ2-3; 10 bases map to TRBD2. The CDR3 extends over 16 amino acids. With V trimmed by 5 bases and J by 8 bases, 13 bases remained unmatched. Germline CDR1 PRHDT, CDR2 FYEKMQ (reference sequence). The CDR3 loop reads CASSPWGAGGPGTQYF. CDR3 coding DNA: TGTGCCAGCAGCCCCTGGGGAGCGGGGGGGCCGGGTACGCAGTATTTT.

Worth noting for this clone: The same CDR3 arises from other DNA sequences in this sample as well. The chain couples TRBV9 to TRBJ2-7; D gene unclear. Germline V lookup: CDR1 SGDLS, CDR2 YYNGEE. Deletions cut 2 bases from V and 4 bases from J, with 7 bases between. This CDR3 is 12 amino acids long. CDR3 coding DNA: TGTGCCAGCAGCGTCGACGGATACGAGCAGTACTTC. It is translated as CASSVDGYEQYF. The full variable domain, with the rest looked up from reference TRBV9 and TRBJ2-7, is DSGVTQTPKHLITATGQRVTLRCSPRSGDLSVYWYQQSLDQGLQFLIQYYNGEERAKGNILERFSAQQFPDLHSELNLSSLELGDSALYFCASSVDGYEQYFGPGTRLTVT.

V gene TRBV6-1 combines with J gene TRBJ1-1, with D maybe TRBD1 (6 bases). The CDR3 runs 13 residues. Germline V CDR1 and CDR2: MNHNS, SASEGT. Trimming shortened V by 1 base and J by 8 bases, and 11 bases separated the two germline ends. CDR3 amino acids: CASSEGEQGEAFF. The DNA of the CDR3 is TGTGCCAGCAGTGAAGGTGAACAGGGCGAAGCTTTCTTT.

This clone was picked up a small number of times. This chain links TRBV19 with TRBJ2-7; D unclear. The CDR3 consists of 15 residues. Trimming took off 4 bases at V and 1 base at J, with 14 bases between the two ends. The germline V gene encodes CDR1 LNHDA and CDR2 SQIVND (reference sequence). This CDR3 reads CASSNDFTGSYEQYF. CDR3 coding DNA: TGTGCCAGTAGTAACGACTTCACTGGGTCCTACGAGCAGTACTTC.

The chain's CDR3 is CASSKRTSVNGYTF. The CDR3 DNA sequence: TGCGCCAGCTCAAAGAGAACCTCCGTTAATGGCTACACCTTC. The chain employs TRBV5-1 and TRBJ1-2; D not certain. The CDR3 loop spans 14 amino acids. Germline values: CDR1 SGHRS, CDR2 YFSETQ. The germline V and J ends were trimmed by 7 bases and 6 bases, with 19 bases remaining between them.

The gene calls are TRBV29-1 and TRBJ2-3; maybe TRBD2 (5 bases). CDR1 and CDR2 from the germline V gene are SQVTM and ANQGSEA. This CDR3 has 13 amino acids. Trimming pared 5 bases from V and 4 bases from J, leaving 13 bases between. CDR3 nucleotide sequence: TGCAGCGTTAGAGGGAACCGGGCAGATACGCAGTATTTT. This translates into CSVRGNRADTQYF.

This chain joins TRBV7-7 and TRBJ2-3; D uncertain. The germline V gene encodes CDR1 SSHAT and CDR2 FNYEAQ (reference sequence). Trimming cost V 5 bases and J 8 bases, with 14 bases left between them. The CDR3 sequence is 13 residues long. The CDR3 sequence is CASSLLRSGTQYF. The CDR3 coding sequence is TGTGCCAGCAGCCTCCTGCGGTCCGGTACGCAGTATTTT. Full variable domain (outside the CDR3, taken from reference TRBV7-7 and TRBJ2-3): GAGVSQSPRYKVTKRGQDVTLRCDPISSHATLYWYQQALGQGPEFLTYFNYEAQPDKSGLPSDRFSAERPEGSISTLTIQRTEQRDSAMYRCASSLLRSGTQYFGPGTRLTVL.

The rearrangement uses TRBV7-3 and TRBJ2-2; weak D call: TRBD1 (5 bases). Germline CDR1 SGHTA, CDR2 FQGTGA. Trimming left V 2 bases short and J 5 bases short, with 9 bases between. The CDR3 runs 14 residues. In DNA form, the CDR3 reads TGTGCCAGCAGCTTAGACAGTGATACCGGGGAGCTGTTTTTT. Amino acid sequence: CASSLDSDTGELFF.

The V gene is TRBV7-3, the J gene TRBJ2-3; D gene uncertain. Germline CDR1 and CDR2: SGHTA and FQGTGA. This CDR3 has 12 amino acids. V lost 4 bases and J lost 1, with 3 bases in between. For the CDR3, the DNA is TGTGCCAGCAGCTGGGGCACAGATACGCAGTATTTT. Translation gives CASSWGTDTQYF.

V usage is TRBV12-5 and J usage is TRBJ1-2, with a tentative D call TRBD1 (5 bases). The CDR3 extends over 12 amino acids. Germline CDR1 reads LGHNT; CDR2 reads FRNRAP. CDR3 amino acids: CVGAWGNYGYTF. DNA of the CDR3: TGTGTTGGGGCCTGGGGGAACTATGGCTACACCTTC.

This clone was observed once. J is TRBJ1-4 and V is TRBV30; tentatively, D is TRBD1 (5 bases). Looked up from germline, CDR1 is GTSNPN and CDR2 is SVGIG (reference sequence). V was shortened by 0 bases and J by 10 bases, with 12 bases between the two germline ends. The CDR3 is 13 amino acids. The CDR3 nucleotides are TGTGCCTGGAGTGTGGGCAGTGGGGGAAAACTGTTTTTT. Translation: CAWSVGSGGKLFF.

This sequence joins TRBV5-1 and TRBJ2-2; 8 bases are shared with TRBD1. The V gene end was trimmed by 1 base and the J gene end by 4 bases; junction bases not matched to a gene: 6. The CDR3 totals 16 residues. Germline CDR1 reads SGHRS; CDR2 reads YFSETQ. The CDR3 spells CASSLSGGPSTGELFF. The CDR3 DNA sequence: TGCGCCAGCAGCTTGTCAGGGGGCCCCAGCACCGGGGAGCTGTTTTTT.

The chain combines TRBV9 with TRBJ1-1; no firm D call. The CDR3 extends over 13 amino acids. Germline CDR1 SGDLS, CDR2 YYNGEE. The V gene lost 3 bases and the J gene lost 5 bases, with 11 bases spanning the gap. CDR3 loop: CASSAYPGTEAFF. As DNA, the CDR3 is TGTGCCAGCAGCGCCTACCCGGGAACTGAAGCTTTCTTT.

The V call is TRBV5-6, the J call TRBJ2-5; TRBD1 aligns across 9 bases. The trim removed 4 bases at V and 5 bases at J, leaving 9 bases unmatched. This CDR3 spans 15 amino acids. From germline, CDR1 is SGHDT and CDR2 YYEEEE. The CDR3 region has the DNA TGTGCCAGCAGCCCTCTGGACAGGGGAGACGAGACCCAGTACTTC. It yields the protein CASSPLDRGDETQYF.

V gene TRBV13 combines with J gene TRBJ1-3; D unclear. Trimming removed 8 bases at V and 4 bases at J, with 6 bases between. The CDR3 is 11 amino acids. Germline assignment: CDR1 PRHDT and CDR2 FYEKMQ (reference sequence). CDR3 DNA: TGTGCCAGCGTTGCCGGAAACACCATATATTTT. It specifies CASVAGNTIYF.

J is TRBJ2-7 and V is TRBV4-1, with 7 bases identical to TRBD1. V lost 1 base to trimming and J lost 4 bases; unmatched junction nucleotides: 1. Germline CDR1 reads MGHRA; CDR2 reads YSYEKL. This CDR3 is 13 amino acids long. This CDR3 reads CASSQGTGYEQYF. CDR3 coding DNA: TGCGCCAGCAGCCAAGGGACAGGTTACGAGCAGTACTTC.

V usage is TRBV6-1 and J usage is TRBJ2-3; D not resolved. Germline assignment: CDR1 MNHNS and CDR2 SASEGT. V was clipped by 2 bases and J by 1 base, with 10 bases between them. CDR3 size: 15 residues. The CDR3 bases are TGTGCCAGCAGTGAAAATGGCGGACGCACAGATACGCAGTATTTT. This sequence encodes CASSENGGRTDTQYF.